This is a list of T cell receptor beta chains from one sample in a study of T-cell reconstitution after alpha-beta-depleted transplantation in children. One entry per CDR3 protein, called by TCRdb with MiXCR from the PCR reads. The data hold approximately 1,000,000 distinct CDR3 sequences, with about 29% observed a single time. The material was PBMCs, mostly from graft donor cells, obtained 360 days after TCRalphabeta/CD19-depleted stem cell transplant. The origin of the receptors is a boy under three years old who had a stem cell transplant for SCID, so the T cells may come from the graft donor. The CDR3 runs from the conserved cysteine through the conserved F or W. Fields, in order: CDR3 length, clone size, V gene, J gene, D gene, CDR3 protein, CDR3 DNA. A D gene is named only where the DNA matches it firmly. Rows give clone size only sometimes, using once, few, many, or a class for an expanded clone.

12,few,TRBV29-1,TRBJ2-5,.,CSVALVVGTQYF,TGCAGCGTTGCCCTAGTGGTTGGGACCCAGTACTTC
16,.,TRBV15,TRBJ1-5,TRBD1,CATSRDLSRGHQPQHF,TGTGCCACCAGCAGAGATCTTTCCAGGGGGCATCAGCCCCAGCATTTT
14,many,TRBV6-1,TRBJ2-2,.,CASIPGTAGGELFF,TGTGCCAGCATCCCAGGCACGGCGGGCGGGGAGCTGTTTTTT
17,few,TRBV4-1,TRBJ2-1,.,CASSQEGTRVRYNEQFF,TGCGCCAGCAGCCAAGAGGGTACCAGGGTTAGGTACAATGAGCAGTTCTTC
15,few,TRBV5-6,TRBJ1-5,.,CASSLTGTPNQPQHF,TGTGCCAGCAGCTTAACAGGGACACCCAATCAGCCCCAGCATTTT
13,.,TRBV6-5,TRBJ1-2,.,CASSWSRKYGYTF,TGTGCCAGCAGTTGGAGCAGAAAATATGGCTACACCTTC
13,.,TRBV7-9,TRBJ2-1,.,CASSATAVDEQFF,TGTGCCAGCAGCGCCACTGCGGTTGATGAGCAGTTCTTC
17,few,TRBV12-3/TRBV12-4,TRBJ2-3,.,CASSLPWPDSSTDTQYF,TGTGCCAGCAGTCTCCCCTGGCCGGATTCTAGCACAGATACGCAGTATTTT
17,few,TRBV5-1,TRBJ1-2,.,CASSLPGIKKINYGYTF,TGCGCCAGCAGCTTGCCGGGGATCAAGAAGATAAACTATGGCTACACCTTC
13,few,TRBV12-3/TRBV12-4,TRBJ1-2,TRBD1,CASSATGAIGYTF,TGTGCCAGCAGTGCGACAGGGGCGATAGGCTACACCTTC
13,few,TRBV6-1,TRBJ2-7,.,CASYGGSAYEQYF,TGTGCCAGCTATGGAGGGAGCGCCTACGAGCAGTACTTC
16,.,TRBV7-3,TRBJ2-1,TRBD2,CASSFRGGGGNNEQFF,TGTGCCAGCAGCTTCCGTGGGGGCGGGGGGAACAATGAGCAGTTCTTC
16,.,TRBV12-3/TRBV12-4,TRBJ2-4,.,CASSLPDPRRVNIQYF,TGTGCCAGCAGTCTCCCCGACCCCCGGAGGGTGAACATTCAGTACTTC
13,few,TRBV12-3/TRBV12-4,TRBJ2-5,TRBD1,CASSSGGAGTQYF,TGTGCCAGCAGTTCAGGGGGCGCGGGGACCCAGTACTTC
11,.,TRBV29-1,TRBJ2-1,.,CSAGSREKQFF,TGCAGCGCCGGTTCTCGTGAGAAGCAGTTCTTC
21,few,TRBV20-1,TRBJ2-6,.,CSARDGAGVGPRPSGANVLTF,TGCAGTGCTAGAGATGGGGCAGGGGTTGGTCCTCGTCCCTCTGGGGCCAACGTCCTGACTTTC
15,.,TRBV4-2,TRBJ2-3,.,CASSQATLSTDTQYF,TGTGCCAGCAGCCAAGCGACCCTAAGCACAGATACGCAGTATTTT
14,.,TRBV11-2,TRBJ1-1,.,CASSLARQHTEAFF,TGTGCCAGCAGCTTAGCCCGACAGCACACTGAAGCTTTCTTT
14,.,TRBV12-3/TRBV12-4,TRBJ2-2,.,CASSLVSGTGELFF,TGTGCCAGCAGTTTAGTTTCGGGAACCGGGGAGCTGTTTTTT
17,few,TRBV5-1,TRBJ2-2,TRBD1,CASSLVPGTGNTGELFF,TGCGCCAGCAGCTTGGTCCCCGGGACAGGGAACACCGGGGAGCTGTTTTTT
15,.,TRBV11-2,TRBJ2-7,.,CASSLTGFSSYEQYF,TGTGCCAGCAGTTTAACAGGCTTCAGCTCCTACGAGCAGTACTTC
15,.,TRBV15,TRBJ1-1,TRBD1,CATSRQTDRWGEAFF,TGTGCCACCAGCAGGCAAACGGACAGGTGGGGAGAAGCTTTCTTT
13,.,TRBV13,TRBJ1-2,.,CASSYGDGYGYTF,TGTGCCAGCAGCTATGGGGACGGCTATGGCTACACCTTC
15,.,TRBV7-2,TRBJ2-1,.,CASSFTRRGFDEQFF,TGTGCCAGCAGCTTTACCCGGAGGGGCTTCGATGAGCAGTTCTTC
12,few,TRBV6-5,TRBJ1-2,.,CASSQNRDGYTF,TGTGCCAGCAGTCAGAACAGGGATGGCTACACCTTC
14,.,TRBV12-3/TRBV12-4,TRBJ2-7,TRBD2,CASSPGLAGVEQYF,TGTGCCAGCAGCCCCGGACTAGCGGGGGTCGAGCAGTACTTC
14,few,TRBV7-9,TRBJ1-1,TRBD1,CASSSGTGREEAFF,TGTGCCAGCAGCTCAGGGACAGGGCGAGAGGAAGCTTTCTTT
12,.,TRBV5-6,TRBJ2-3,.,CASSLVRNTQYF,TGTGCCAGCAGCTTGGTGAGGAATACGCAGTATTTT
14,.,TRBV6-2/TRBV6-3,TRBJ2-7,.,CASQNPGHPYEQYF,TGTGCCAGCCAAAATCCGGGACACCCCTACGAGCAGTACTTC
16,.,TRBV24-1,TRBJ2-3,TRBD2,CATSDFSGDGTDTQYF,TGTGCCACCAGTGATTTTAGCGGGGATGGCACAGATACGCAGTATTTT
15,few,TRBV7-2,TRBJ2-3,TRBD1,CASRPGQGRGDTQYF,TGTGCCAGCAGGCCGGGACAGGGGCGCGGAGATACGCAGTATTTT
15,.,TRBV6-1,TRBJ1-5,.,CASSEYWGPRQPQHF,TGTGCCAGCAGTGAATATTGGGGACCCAGACAGCCCCAGCATTTT
16,few,TRBV12-3/TRBV12-4,TRBJ1-4,TRBD1,CASSDMTGNPGEKLFF,TGTGCCAGCAGTGATATGACAGGGAACCCTGGGGAAAAACTGTTTTTT
15,many,TRBV12-3/TRBV12-4,TRBJ2-3,TRBD1,CASGTGYPSTDTQYF,TGTGCCAGCGGGACAGGGTACCCCTCCACAGATACGCAGTATTTT
14,few,TRBV5-1,TRBJ1-2,.,CASSPPHRDYGYTF,TGCGCCAGCAGCCCCCCCCACAGGGACTATGGCTACACCTTC
14,.,TRBV6-1,TRBJ2-1,.,CASSRPTGRAEQFF,TGTGCCAGCAGTCGACCGACAGGGAGGGCTGAGCAGTTCTTC
15,.,TRBV4-1,TRBJ1-5,.,CASSQFLDSNQPQHF,TGCGCCAGCAGCCAATTTCTCGATAGCAATCAGCCCCAGCATTTT
16,few,TRBV5-1,TRBJ2-7,TRBD1,CASSLGGRDRLLEQYF,TGCGCCAGCAGCTTGGGAGGCCGGGACAGGCTCCTCGAGCAGTACTTC
14,few,TRBV18,TRBJ2-5,TRBD2,CASSRNSGSETQYF,TGTGCCAGCTCACGTAATAGCGGGTCGGAGACCCAGTACTTC
15,.,TRBV4-3,TRBJ1-1,.,CASKVVHLGNTEAFF,TGCGCCAGCAAAGTTGTACACCTGGGGAACACTGAAGCTTTCTTT
15,.,TRBV9,TRBJ2-7,.,CASSVGPGSLDEQYF,TGTGCCAGCAGCGTGGGGCCAGGGAGTTTGGACGAGCAGTACTTC
15,.,TRBV7-2,TRBJ2-1,.,CASSLRFQLRAERFF,TGTGCCAGCAGTCTCCGGTTCCAACTTCGGGCTGAGCGGTTCTTC
13,few,TRBV15,TRBJ2-3,.,CATSRPPTDTQYF,TGTGCCACCAGCCGCCCCCCCACAGATACGCAGTATTTT
15,.,TRBV12-3/TRBV12-4,TRBJ2-5,.,CASSFSRGHQETQYF,TGTGCCAGCAGTTTCAGCAGGGGACACCAAGAGACCCAGTACTTC
13,few,TRBV5-1,TRBJ2-1,.,CASSLVGWGEQFF,TGCGCCAGCAGCTTGGTTGGGTGGGGTGAGCAGTTCTTC
14,few,TRBV28,TRBJ1-2,TRBD1,CASSFRDSLYGYTF,TGTGCCAGCAGTTTTAGGGACAGCCTCTATGGCTACACCTTC
12,few,TRBV4-1,TRBJ2-3,.,CASSHYKDTQYF,TGCGCCAGCAGCCACTACAAAGATACGCAGTATTTT
17,.,TRBV4-3,TRBJ2-3,TRBD1,CASSQDPFGQGADTQYF,TGCGCCAGCAGCCAAGACCCCTTTGGACAGGGCGCAGATACGCAGTATTTT
15,.,TRBV12-3/TRBV12-4,TRBJ1-1,TRBD1,CASRQTGGRYTEAFF,TGTGCCAGCAGACAGACAGGGGGCCGGTACACTGAAGCTTTCTTT
13,few,TRBV29-1,TRBJ1-3,.,CSVVGASGNTIYF,TGCAGCGTTGTCGGCGCATCTGGAAACACCATATATTTT
15,many,TRBV9,TRBJ2-1,.,CASSVVQGTYNEQFF,TGTGCCAGCAGCGTAGTCCAGGGCACCTACAATGAGCAGTTCTTC
14,few,TRBV7-8,TRBJ2-7,.,CASSLDPVSYEQYF,TGTGCCAGCAGCTTAGATCCAGTCTCCTACGAGCAGTACTTC
17,many,TRBV7-9,TRBJ2-5,TRBD1,CASSSPRAYRGDWTQYF,TGTGCCAGCAGCTCACCTCGGGCGTACAGGGGCGATTGGACCCAGTACTTC
16,many,TRBV4-1,TRBJ1-2,.,CASSQDRGRDAYGYTF,TGCGCCAGCAGCCAAGATCGGGGCAGGGACGCCTATGGCTACACCTTC
15,few,TRBV7-2,TRBJ2-1,TRBD2,CASSLGTSGGKEQFF,TGTGCCAGCAGCCTTGGGACTAGCGGGGGGAAGGAGCAGTTCTTC
15,.,TRBV4-2,TRBJ2-3,.,CASSHASGSTDTQYF,TGTGCCAGCAGCCATGCTTCAGGTAGCACAGATACGCAGTATTTT
12,.,TRBV9,TRBJ2-3,.,CASSRLEDTQYF,TGTGCCAGCAGCCGGCTGGAAGATACGCAGTATTTT
15,few,TRBV5-1,TRBJ2-3,TRBD1,CASSLGTQGANTQYF,TGCGCCAGCAGCTTGGGGACACAGGGGGCAAATACGCAGTATTTT